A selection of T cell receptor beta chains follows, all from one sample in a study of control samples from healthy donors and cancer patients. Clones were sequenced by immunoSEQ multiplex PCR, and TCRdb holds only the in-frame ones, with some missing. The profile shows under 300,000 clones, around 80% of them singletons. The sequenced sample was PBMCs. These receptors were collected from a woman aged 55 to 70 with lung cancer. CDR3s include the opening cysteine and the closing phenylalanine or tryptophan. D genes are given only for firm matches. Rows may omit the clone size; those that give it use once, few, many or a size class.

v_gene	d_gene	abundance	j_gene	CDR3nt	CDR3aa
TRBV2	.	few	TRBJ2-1	TGTGCCAGCAGCCTGGGAGCGGCCTACAATGAGCAGTTCTTC	CASSLGAAYNEQFF
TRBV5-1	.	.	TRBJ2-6	TGCGCCAGCAGCTTGGATGTGGGGAGCTCTGGGGCCAACGTCCTGACTTTC	CASSLDVGSSGANVLTF
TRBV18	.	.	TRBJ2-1	TGTGCCAGCTCTCGCGAGCGAGACAATGAGCAGTTCTTC	CASSRERDNEQFF
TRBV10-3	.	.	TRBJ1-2	TGTGCCATCAGTGATTACAGGGAGAACTATGGCTACACCTTC	CAISDYRENYGYTF
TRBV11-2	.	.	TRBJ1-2	TGTGCCAGCAGCCCCGAAGGGTATGGCTACACCTTC	CASSPEGYGYTF
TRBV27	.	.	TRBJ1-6	TGTGCCAGCAGTGCCCAGGGGACCTATAATTCACCCCTCCACTTT	CASSAQGTYNSPLHF
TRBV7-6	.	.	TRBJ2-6	TGTGCCAGCAGCAGAGGACAGCCTCTAATCTCTGGGGCCAACGTCCTGACTTTC	CASSRGQPLISGANVLTF
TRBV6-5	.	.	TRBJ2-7	TGTGCCAGCAGTTACTCGAACGAGCAGTACTTC	CASSYSNEQYF
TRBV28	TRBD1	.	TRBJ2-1	TGTGCCAGCAGGTCCGGACAGGGGGATGAGCAGTTCTTC	CASRSGQGDEQFF
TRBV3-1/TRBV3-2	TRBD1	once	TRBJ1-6	TGTGCCAGCAGCATAAGAGGGGGCGCGACTGATAATTCACCCCTCCACTTT	CASSIRGGATDNSPLHF
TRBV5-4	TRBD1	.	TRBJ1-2	TGTGCCAGCAGCTTGGGGGTAAAGGGACAGGTTTATGGCTACACCTTC	CASSLGVKGQVYGYTF